Listed here is a single T cell receptor (beta chain). Mismatch with germline at one junction end may stem from a read error. Germline-derived CDR1 and CDR2 are SQVTM and ANQGSEA. The CDR3 totals 14 residues. The data derive from a study of T-cell reconstitution after alpha-beta-depleted transplantation in children. Researchers prepared the TCRbeta library using unique molecular identifiers, the study reports. TCRdb itself ran the PCR reads through MiXCR, one entry per CDR3 protein. The table records roughly 500,000 distinct CDR3 sequences, 30% to 35% of them present only once. Sequences were derived from PBMCs from the stem cell graft donor, sampled from the stem cell graft. The clonotype was recovered from a human donor who donated a stem cell graft to a child with aplastic anemia. The V and J genes are TRBV29-1 and TRBJ2-7; 7 bases are shared with TRBD1. CDR3 bases: TGCAGCGCTACCGGGACAGCAGTATCCTACGTGCAGTACTTC. It codes for CSATGTAVSYVQYF.